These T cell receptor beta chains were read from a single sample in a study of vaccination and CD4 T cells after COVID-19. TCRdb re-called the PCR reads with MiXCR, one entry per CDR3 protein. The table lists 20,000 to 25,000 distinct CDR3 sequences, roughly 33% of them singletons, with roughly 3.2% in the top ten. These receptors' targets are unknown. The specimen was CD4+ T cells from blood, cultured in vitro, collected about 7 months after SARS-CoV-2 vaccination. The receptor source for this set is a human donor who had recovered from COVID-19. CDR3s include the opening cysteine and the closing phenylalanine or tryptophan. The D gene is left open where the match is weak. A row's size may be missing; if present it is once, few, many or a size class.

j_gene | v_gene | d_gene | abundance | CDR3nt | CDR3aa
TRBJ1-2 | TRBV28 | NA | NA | TGTGCCAGCAGCGCCTTGGCGGGTCCTAACTATGGCTACACCTTC | CASSALAGPNYGYTF
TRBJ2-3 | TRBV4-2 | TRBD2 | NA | TGTGCCAGCAGCCAAGGGTCTACTAGCGGGAGTAGGTCAGATACGCAGTATTTT | CASSQGSTSGSRSDTQYF
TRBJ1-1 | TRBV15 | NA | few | TGTGCCACCTCCAGGAGGAACACTGAAGCTTTCTTT | CATSRRNTEAFF
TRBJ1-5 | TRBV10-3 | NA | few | TGTGCCATCACCTTGGGGCCCCAATGGCCCCAGCATTTT | CAITLGPQWPQHF
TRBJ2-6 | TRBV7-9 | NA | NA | TGTGCCAACAGCATCCAGGGGGGTAGACCTGGGGCCAACGTCCTGACTTTC | CANSIQGGRPGANVLTF
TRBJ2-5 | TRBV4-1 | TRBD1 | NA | TGCGCCAGCAGCCAAGCAAGAGGGACAGGGGAGACCCAGTACTTC | CASSQARGTGETQYF
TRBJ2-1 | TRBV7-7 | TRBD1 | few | TGTGCTAGCAGCCCGGACAGGGTAGTGAATGAGCAGTTCTTC | CASSPDRVVNEQFF
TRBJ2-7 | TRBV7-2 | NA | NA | TGTGCCAGCAGCTCCCGACGAAGCTCCTACGAGCAGTACTTC | CASSSRRSSYEQYF
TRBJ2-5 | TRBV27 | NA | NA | TGTGCCAGCAGTTTCCGCTTACAAGAGACCCAGTACTTC | CASSFRLQETQYF
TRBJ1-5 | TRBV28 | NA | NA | TGTGCCAGCGGTCGTCAGCCCCAGCATTTT | CASGRQPQHF
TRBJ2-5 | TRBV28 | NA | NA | TGTGCCAGCAGCCCTGCGGGTTTTCAAGAGACCCAGTACTTC | CASSPAGFQETQYF
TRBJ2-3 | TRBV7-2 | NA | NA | TGTGCCAGCAGCTTTGCAGATACGCAGTATTTT | CASSFADTQYF
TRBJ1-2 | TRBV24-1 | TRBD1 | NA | TGTGCCACCAGTGACCTACAGGGGCGAGGCTACACCTTC | CATSDLQGRGYTF
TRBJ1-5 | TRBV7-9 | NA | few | TGTGCCAGCAGCTTTCTTGATCAGCCCCAGCATTTT | CASSFLDQPQHF
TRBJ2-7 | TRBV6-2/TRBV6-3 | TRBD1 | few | TGTGCCAGCAGTTACTCGACAGGGGGCTACGAGCAGTACTTC | CASSYSTGGYEQYF
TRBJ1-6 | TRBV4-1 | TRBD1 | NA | TGCGCCAGCAGCCAAGATCAGGGACAGGTTGATCCCCTCCACTTT | CASSQDQGQVDPLHF
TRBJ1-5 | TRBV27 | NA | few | TGTGCCAGCAGTTCACCGGGACTTAATCAGCCCCAGCATTTT | CASSSPGLNQPQHF
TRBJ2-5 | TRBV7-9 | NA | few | TGTGCCAGCAGCCCCAGCCCGGCGAGAAGGAGCCAAGAGACCCAGTACTTC | CASSPSPARRSQETQYF
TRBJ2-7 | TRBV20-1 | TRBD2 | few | TGCAGTGCTAGAGGAACTAGCGGGAGTGGCGAGCAGTACTTC | CSARGTSGSGEQYF
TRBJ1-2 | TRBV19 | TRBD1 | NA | TGTGCCAGTAGCGACAGGGAAGTTGGCTACACCTTC | CASSDREVGYTF
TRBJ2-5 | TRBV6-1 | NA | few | TGTGCCAGCAGCCCCCCGGGAGCCCAAGAGACCCAGTACTTC | CASSPPGAQETQYF
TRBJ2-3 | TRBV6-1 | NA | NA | TGTGCCAGCAACCGGGGGCGGGGCACAGATACGCAGTATTTT | CASNRGRGTDTQYF
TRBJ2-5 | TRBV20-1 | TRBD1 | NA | TGCAGTGCTGGTCTCACAGGGGGTCAAGAGACCCAGTACTTC | CSAGLTGGQETQYF
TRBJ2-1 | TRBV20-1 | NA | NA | TGCAGTGCTCCCGGACTATCTCCGCCCTACAATGAGCAGTTCTTC | CSAPGLSPPYNEQFF
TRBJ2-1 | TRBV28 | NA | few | TGTGCCAGCAGTTTCCCCAGGGCGGTCCACAATGAGCAGTTCTTC | CASSFPRAVHNEQFF
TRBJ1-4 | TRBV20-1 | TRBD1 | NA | TGCAGTGCTACCGAACAGGGGAGGGGTGAAAAACTGTTTTTT | CSATEQGRGEKLFF
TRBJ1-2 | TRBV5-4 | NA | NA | TGTGCCAGCAGCTCCAGAGTAAAACACTATGGCTACACCTTC | CASSSRVKHYGYTF
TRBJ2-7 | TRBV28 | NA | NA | TGTGCCAGCAGTTTAGAAGGGGGAGGCTCCTACGAGCAGTACTTC | CASSLEGGGSYEQYF
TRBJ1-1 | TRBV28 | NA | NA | TGTGCCACCATTCTAGGGGCCCCCCCCACTGAAGCTTTCTTT | CATILGAPPTEAFF
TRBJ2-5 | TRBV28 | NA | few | TGTGCCAGCAGTCCCAGGGGAGAAGAGACCCAGTACTTC | CASSPRGEETQYF
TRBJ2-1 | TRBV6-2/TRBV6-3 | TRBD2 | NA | TGTGCCAGCGGATTAGCGGGAGCCGTCTACAATGAGCAGTTCTTC | CASGLAGAVYNEQFF
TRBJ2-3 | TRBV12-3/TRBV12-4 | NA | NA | TGTGCCAGCACCTTGGAGTATACGCAGTATTTT | CASTLEYTQYF
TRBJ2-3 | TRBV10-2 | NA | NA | TGCGCCAGCAGTGAGGGGGACTTTCAAAGCACAGATACGCAGTATTTT | CASSEGDFQSTDTQYF
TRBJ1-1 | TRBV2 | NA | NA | TGTGCCAGCAGTCGTGACAGGCTGAACACTGAAGCTTTCTTT | CASSRDRLNTEAFF
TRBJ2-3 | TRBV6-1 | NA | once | TGTGCCAGCAGTGGCTACCCTAAGGCGGATACGCAGTATTTT | CASSGYPKADTQYF
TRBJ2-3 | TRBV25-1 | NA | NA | TGTGCCAGCAGCCTCGACACCTCCGCCCAGTATTTT | CASSLDTSAQYF
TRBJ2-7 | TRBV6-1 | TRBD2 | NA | TGTGCCAGCAGACTAGCGGGAGGTCACGAGCAGTACTTC | CASRLAGGHEQYF
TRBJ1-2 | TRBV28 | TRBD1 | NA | TGTGCCAGCAGTTTATGCACGCTCTCGACAGGGGACTCAGATGGCTACACCTTC | CASSLCTLSTGDSDGYTF
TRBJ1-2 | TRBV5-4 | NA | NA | TGTGCCAGCAGCGACTCCAGGGGCGGCTACACCTTC | CASSDSRGGYTF
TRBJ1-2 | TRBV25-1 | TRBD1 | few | TGTGCCAGCAGGGGACAGGGGGTGTCGGACTACACCTTC | CASRGQGVSDYTF
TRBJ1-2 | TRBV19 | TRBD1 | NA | TGTGCCAGTAGCCCGGGACAGGGTTATGGCTACACCTTC | CASSPGQGYGYTF
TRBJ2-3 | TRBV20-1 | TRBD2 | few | TGCAGTGCTACTGGACTAGCCTGGAGTACGCAGTATTTT | CSATGLAWSTQYF
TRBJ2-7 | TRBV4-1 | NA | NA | TGCGCCAGCAGCCAAGAAAGGGGGGATTACGAGCAGTACTTC | CASSQERGDYEQYF
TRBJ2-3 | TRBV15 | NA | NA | TGTGCCACCAGCAGAGGCCGTCGGATTAGCACAGATACGCAGTATTTT | CATSRGRRISTDTQYF
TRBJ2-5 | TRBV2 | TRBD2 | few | TGTGCCAGCAGTGAACTAGCGGGAGGGCCGGGGACCCAGTACTTC | CASSELAGGPGTQYF
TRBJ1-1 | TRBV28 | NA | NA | TGTGCCAGCAGTTTGGAACAGACTAACACTGAAGCTTTCTTT | CASSLEQTNTEAFF
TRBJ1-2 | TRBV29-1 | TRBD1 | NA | TGCAGCGTTGAAGGACAGGGTGGCTATGGCTACACCTTC | CSVEGQGGYGYTF
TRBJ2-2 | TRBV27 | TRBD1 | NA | TGTGCCAGCAGCCCCGACAGGGACACCGGGGAGCTGTTTTTT | CASSPDRDTGELFF
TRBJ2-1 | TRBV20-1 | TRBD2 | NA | TGCAGTGCTAGAAACACCGGGACTAGTAGTAATGAGCAGTTCTTC | CSARNTGTSSNEQFF
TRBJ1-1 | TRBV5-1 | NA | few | TGCGCCAGCAGCCCGGACAGCACTAACACTGAAGCTTTCTTT | CASSPDSTNTEAFF
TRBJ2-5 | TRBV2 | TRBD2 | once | TGTGCCACCCACCAGCTTGCGGGAGGACGGGAAGAGACCCAGTACTTC | CATHQLAGGREETQYF
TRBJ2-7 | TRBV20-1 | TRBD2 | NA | TGCAGTGCCACAACAGGACTAGCGGGAGAGTACGAGCAGTACTTC | CSATTGLAGEYEQYF